The clone carrying this TCR beta chain was counted between two and nine times. Germline V gene lookup returns CDR1 DFQATT and CDR2 SNEGSKA (reference sequence). Trimming pared 0 bases from V and 1 base from J, leaving 10 bases between. The CDR3 is made up of 15 amino acids. MiXCR was run by TCRdb on the RT-PCR reads, yielding one entry per CDR3 protein. The table has 650,000 to 850,000 distinct CDR3 sequences, around 14% seen once. The sample comes from a study of response to subunit inactivated influenza vaccine. The starting material was PBMCs from blood, obtained roughly 2 weeks before vaccination. The sequence was collected from a man aged 45 to 65 who received an inactivated influenza vaccine. This chain connects TRBV20-1 to TRBJ1-5; D remains unclear. CDR3 in DNA: TGCAGTGCTAGAGATTTTGGGCGGAGCAATCAGCCCCAGCATTTT. Translation gives CSARDFGRSNQPQHF.